The rows below give T cell receptor beta chains drawn from one sample of a study of cytomegalovirus exposure and HLA in healthy donors. This table comes from immunoSEQ multiplex PCR, and its TCRdb copy is limited to in-frame clones, with some not included. The table has about 150,000 clones, 63% seen once. Material for sequencing was PBMCs. Receptors were obtained from a woman aged 55 to 70 in good health and CMV-seropositive. Each CDR3 is given with its conserved first and last residue. Fields, in order: clone size, D gene, J gene, V gene, CDR3 protein, CDR3 DNA. D genes are given only for firm matches. Only part of the rows carry a size: once, few, many, or a class if the clone is expanded.

size: .
D: TRBD1
J: TRBJ1-3
V: TRBV7-9
CDR3: CASSLLTGVGNTIYF
DNA: TGTGCCAGCAGCTTACTTACAGGGGTGGGGAACACCATATATTTT

size: .
D: TRBD2
J: TRBJ2-1
V: TRBV29-1
CDR3: CSATGLAGGWHEQFF
DNA: TGCAGCGCCACCGGACTAGCGGGAGGGTGGCATGAGCAGTTCTTC

size: .
D: .
J: TRBJ2-1
V: TRBV15
CDR3: CATSRDQLYEQFF
DNA: TGTGCCACCAGCAGAGATCAGTTGTATGAGCAGTTCTTC

size: few
D: .
J: TRBJ2-2
V: TRBV27
CDR3: CASSTNTGELFF
DNA: TGTGCCAGCAGCACAAACACCGGGGAGCTGTTTTTT

size: .
D: .
J: TRBJ1-3
V: TRBV6-5
CDR3: CASLGSSGNTIYF
DNA: TGTGCCAGCCTCGGGAGCTCTGGAAACACCATATATTTT

size: once
D: TRBD1
J: TRBJ1-2
V: TRBV27
CDR3: CASSRVGTGFGYGYTF
DNA: TGTGCCAGCAGCCGGGTGGGGACAGGGTTCGGCTATGGCTACACCTTC

size: .
D: .
J: TRBJ2-2
V: TRBV7-7
CDR3: CASSLVITGELFF
DNA: TGTGCTAGCAGCTTAGTTATCACCGGGGAGCTGTTTTTT

size: .
D: .
J: TRBJ2-7
V: TRBV18
CDR3: CASSDTFLIQQSSYEQYF
DNA: TGTGCCAGCTCAGACACCTTCCTTATCCAACAAAGCTCCTACGAGCAGTACTTC

size: .
D: .
J: TRBJ2-3
V: TRBV7-9
CDR3: CASSLFVEGGTDTQYF
DNA: TGTGCCAGCAGCTTATTCGTTGAGGGAGGCACAGATACGCAGTATTTT

size: .
D: TRBD2
J: TRBJ2-2
V: TRBV29-1
CDR3: CSVEGTSGMNTGELFF
DNA: TGCAGCGTTGAGGGGACTAGCGGGATGAACACCGGGGAGCTGTTTTTT

size: .
D: .
J: TRBJ1-4
V: TRBV29-1
CDR3: CSVAGVGVANEKLFF
DNA: TGCAGCGTTGCAGGGGTCGGCGTGGCTAATGAAAAACTGTTTTTT

size: .
D: .
J: TRBJ1-4
V: TRBV5-4
CDR3: CASSLGVSGSTNEKLFF
DNA: TGTGCCAGCAGCTTGGGGGTCTCAGGATCAACTAATGAAAAACTGTTTTTT

size: .
D: .
J: TRBJ2-2
V: TRBV29-1
CDR3: CSVAPTSNTGELFF
DNA: TGCAGCGTTGCCCCCACTTCGAACACCGGGGAGCTGTTTTTT

size: .
D: TRBD2
J: TRBJ2-7
V: TRBV29-1
CDR3: CSVAETSGFYGQYF
DNA: TGCAGCGTGGCTGAAACTAGCGGCTTTTACGGGCAGTACTTC

size: few
D: TRBD2
J: TRBJ2-1
V: TRBV19
CDR3: CASSPASGARSYNEQFF
DNA: TGTGCCAGTAGTCCGGCTAGCGGGGCCCGCTCCTACAATGAGCAGTTCTTC

size: .
D: .
J: TRBJ1-5
V: TRBV19
CDR3: CASSAGQPQHF
DNA: TGTGCCAGTAGTGCGGGGCAGCCCCAGCATTTT

size: few
D: .
J: TRBJ1-5
V: TRBV7-2
CDR3: CASSPAGWLSNQPQHF
DNA: TGTGCCAGCAGCCCGGCGGGATGGCTGAGCAATCAGCCCCAGCATTTT

size: .
D: .
J: TRBJ2-5
V: TRBV19
CDR3: CASSIDQAQGRETQYF
DNA: TGTGCCAGTAGTATAGATCAGGCCCAGGGTCGAGAGACCCAGTACTTC

size: .
D: .
J: TRBJ2-7
V: TRBV28
CDR3: CASKPPRVSDYEQYF
DNA: TGTGCCAGCAAACCCCCCAGGGTTAGTGACTACGAGCAGTACTTC

size: few
D: TRBD2
J: TRBJ2-7
V: TRBV28
CDR3: CASSPLGLAGLHRSYEQYF
DNA: TGTGCCAGCAGCCCCCTGGGACTAGCGGGACTTCACCGCTCCTACGAGCAGTACTTC

size: .
D: TRBD1
J: TRBJ2-1
V: TRBV29-1
CDR3: CSANRGDYEQFF
DNA: TGCAGTGCTAACAGGGGAGACTATGAGCAGTTCTTC

size: few
D: .
J: TRBJ2-2
V: TRBV7-7
CDR3: CASSFETGELFF
DNA: TGTGCTAGCAGCTTCGAGACCGGGGAGCTGTTTTTT

size: .
D: .
J: TRBJ1-2
V: TRBV6-1
CDR3: CASSEHRDDGYTF
DNA: TGTGCCAGCAGTGAACACAGGGATGATGGCTACACCTTC

size: .
D: .
J: TRBJ2-2
V: TRBV9
CDR3: CASSLQNTGELFF
DNA: TGTGCCAGCAGCTTACAGAACACCGGGGAGCTGTTTTTT